The T cell receptor (beta chain) under discussion was sequenced for a study of T cell changes during pregnancy in multiple sclerosis. Assay used: immunoSEQ multiplex PCR; TCRdb lists only in-frame clones, some missing. The table records 100,000 or so clones, approximately 94% of them present only once. This material consisted of peripheral blood, taken in the second trimester of pregnancy. This receptor was obtained from a female donor with multiple sclerosis, enrolled in a pregnancy study.

Written as DNA, the CDR3 is TGTGCCAGCAGTAAGACTAGCGGGGGGGCACAGGAGACCCAGTACTTC. As protein: CASSKTSGGAQETQYF. The rearrangement uses TRBV28 and TRBJ2-5; 14 bases match TRBD2. The V and J ends lost 5 bases and 5 bases, in that order; junction bases with no gene match: 7. Germline CDR1 reads MDHEN; CDR2 reads SYDVKM. The CDR3 has 16 residues.